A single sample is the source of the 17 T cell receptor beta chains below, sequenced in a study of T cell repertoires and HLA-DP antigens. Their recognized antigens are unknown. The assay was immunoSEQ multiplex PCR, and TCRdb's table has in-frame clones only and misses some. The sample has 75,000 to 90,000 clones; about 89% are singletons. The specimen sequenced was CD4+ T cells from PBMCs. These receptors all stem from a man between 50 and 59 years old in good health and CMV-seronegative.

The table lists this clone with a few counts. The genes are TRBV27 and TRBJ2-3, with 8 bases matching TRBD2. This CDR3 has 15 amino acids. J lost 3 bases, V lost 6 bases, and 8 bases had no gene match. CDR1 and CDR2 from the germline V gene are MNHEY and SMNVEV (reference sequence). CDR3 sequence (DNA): TGTGCCAGCAGGGGGACTAGAACGACGACAGATACGCAGTATTTT. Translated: CASRGTRTTTDTQYF.

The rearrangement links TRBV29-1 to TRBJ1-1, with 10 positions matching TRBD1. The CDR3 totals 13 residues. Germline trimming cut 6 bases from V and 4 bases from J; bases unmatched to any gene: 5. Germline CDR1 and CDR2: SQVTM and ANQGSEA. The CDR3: CSVDRGRGTEAFF. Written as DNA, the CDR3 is TGCAGCGTAGACAGGGGGCGCGGCACTGAAGCTTTCTTT.

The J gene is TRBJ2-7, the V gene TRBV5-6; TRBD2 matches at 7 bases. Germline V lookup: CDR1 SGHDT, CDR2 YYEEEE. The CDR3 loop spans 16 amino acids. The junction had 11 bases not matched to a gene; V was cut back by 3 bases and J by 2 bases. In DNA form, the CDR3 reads TGTGCCAGCAGCTCAATGAGCGGGGTGGGAACCTACGAGCAGTACTTC. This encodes CASSSMSGVGTYEQYF.

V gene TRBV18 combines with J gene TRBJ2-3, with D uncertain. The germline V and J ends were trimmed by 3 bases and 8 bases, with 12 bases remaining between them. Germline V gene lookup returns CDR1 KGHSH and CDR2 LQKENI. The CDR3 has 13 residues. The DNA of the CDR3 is TGTGCCAGCTCACCCCCCGCCCCGATTACGCAGTATTTT. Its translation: CASSPPAPITQYF.

The CDR3 DNA reads as TGTGCCAGCTCACCACCCACAGGGGCCGGGGAGCTGTTTTTT. It specifies CASSPPTGAGELFF. V and J are TRBV18 and TRBJ2-2, with 7 bases matching TRBD1. The CDR3 runs 14 residues. Trimming cost V 0 bases and J 6 bases; bases outside gene matches: 1. Germline-derived CDR1 and CDR2 are KGHSH and LQKENI. The complete variable domain, with remaining parts taken from reference TRBV18 and TRBJ2-2, reads NAGVMQNPRHLVRRRGQEARLRCSPMKGHSHVYWYRQLPEEGLKFMVYLQKENIIDESGMPKERFSAEFPKEGPSILRIQQVVRGDSAAYFCASSPPTGAGELFFGEGSRLTVL.

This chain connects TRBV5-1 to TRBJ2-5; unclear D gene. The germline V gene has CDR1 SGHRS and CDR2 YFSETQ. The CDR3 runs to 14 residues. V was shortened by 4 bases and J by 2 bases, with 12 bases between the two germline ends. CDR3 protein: CASSISMVQETQYF. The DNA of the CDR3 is TGCGCCAGCAGCATTAGTATGGTTCAAGAGACCCAGTACTTC.

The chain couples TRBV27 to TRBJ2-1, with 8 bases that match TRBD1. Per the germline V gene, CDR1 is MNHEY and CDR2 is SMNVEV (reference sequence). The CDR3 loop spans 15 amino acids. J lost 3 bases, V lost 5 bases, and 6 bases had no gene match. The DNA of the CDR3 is TGTGCCAGCAGTAGGGACAGGTCGAACTACAATGAGCAGTTCTTC. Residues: CASSRDRSNYNEQFF.

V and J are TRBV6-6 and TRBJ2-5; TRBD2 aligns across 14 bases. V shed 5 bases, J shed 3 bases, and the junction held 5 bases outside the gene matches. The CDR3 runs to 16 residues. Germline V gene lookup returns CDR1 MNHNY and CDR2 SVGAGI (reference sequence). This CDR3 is CASSPWTSGGKETQYF. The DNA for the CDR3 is TGTGCCAGCAGTCCTTGGACTAGCGGGGGGAAAGAGACCCAGTACTTC.

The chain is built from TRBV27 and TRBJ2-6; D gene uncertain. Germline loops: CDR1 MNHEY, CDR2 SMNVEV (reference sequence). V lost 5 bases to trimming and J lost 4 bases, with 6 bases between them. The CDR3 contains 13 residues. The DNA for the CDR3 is TGTGCCAGCAGTCTCTCCGGGGCCAACGTCCTGACTTTC. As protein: CASSLSGANVLTF.

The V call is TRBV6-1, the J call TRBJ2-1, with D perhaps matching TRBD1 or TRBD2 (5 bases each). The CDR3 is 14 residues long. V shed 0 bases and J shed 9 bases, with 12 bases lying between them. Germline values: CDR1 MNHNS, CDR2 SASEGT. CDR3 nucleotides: TGTGCCAGCAGTGAAGCGGGACCTTCCCGTGAGCAGTTCTTC. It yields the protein CASSEAGPSREQFF.

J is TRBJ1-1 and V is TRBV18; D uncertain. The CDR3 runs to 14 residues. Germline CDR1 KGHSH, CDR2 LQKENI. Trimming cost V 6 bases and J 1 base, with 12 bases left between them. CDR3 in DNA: TGTGCCAGCTCCCCTAGCGTGGGGAACACTGAAGCTTTCTTT. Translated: CASSPSVGNTEAFF.

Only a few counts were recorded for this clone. DNA of the CDR3: TGCGCCAGCAGCTTGAAGGACGGCAGAGGTGGCTACACCTTC. Translating it yields CASSLKDGRGGYTF. The rearrangement links TRBV5-1 to TRBJ1-2; D ambiguous. The V end was cut by 1 base, the J end by 7 bases, with 14 bases between. Germline V gene data show CDR1 as SGHRS and CDR2 as YFSETQ. This CDR3 spans 14 amino acids.

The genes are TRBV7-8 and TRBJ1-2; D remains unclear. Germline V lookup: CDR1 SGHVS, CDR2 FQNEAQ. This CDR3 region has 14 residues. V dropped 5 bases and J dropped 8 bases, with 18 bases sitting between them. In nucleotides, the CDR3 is TGTGCCAGCAGCAAGAATGACCCAGCGGGGGGCTACACCTTC. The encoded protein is CASSKNDPAGGYTF. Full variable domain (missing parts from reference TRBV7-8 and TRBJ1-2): GAGVSQSPRYKVAKRGQDVALRCDPISGHVSLFWYQQALGQGPEFLTYFQNEAQLDKSGLPSDRFFAERPEGSVSTLKIQRTQQEDSAVYLCASSKNDPAGGYTFGSGTRLTVV.

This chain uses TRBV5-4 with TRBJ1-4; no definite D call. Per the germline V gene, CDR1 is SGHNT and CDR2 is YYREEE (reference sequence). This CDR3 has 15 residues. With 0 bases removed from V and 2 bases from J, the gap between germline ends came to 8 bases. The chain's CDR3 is CASSLGGVTNEKLFF. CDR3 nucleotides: TGTGCCAGCAGCTTGGGGGGAGTCACTAATGAAAAACTGTTTTTT.

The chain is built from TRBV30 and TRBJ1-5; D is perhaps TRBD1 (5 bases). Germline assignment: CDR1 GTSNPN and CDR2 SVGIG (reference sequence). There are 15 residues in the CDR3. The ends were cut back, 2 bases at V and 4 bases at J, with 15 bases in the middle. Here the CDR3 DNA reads TGTGCCTGGAGTAAAGGGGCGGCAGGGAATCAGCCCCAGCATTTT. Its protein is CAWSKGAAGNQPQHF.

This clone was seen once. CDR3 DNA: TGTGCCAGCAGCTGGACTAGCGGGGCGGGTGAGCAGTTCTTC. Its translation: CASSWTSGAGEQFF. The rearrangement joins TRBV7-2 to TRBJ2-1; TRBD2 matches at 12 bases. Per the germline V gene, CDR1 is SGHTA and CDR2 is FQGNSA. This CDR3 is built from 14 residues. The V gene end was trimmed by 4 bases and the J gene end by 9 bases; junction bases not matched to a gene: 4.

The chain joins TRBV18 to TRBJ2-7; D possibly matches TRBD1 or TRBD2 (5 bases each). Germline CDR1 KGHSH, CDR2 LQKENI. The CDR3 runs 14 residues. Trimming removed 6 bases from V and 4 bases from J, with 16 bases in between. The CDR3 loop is CASSLRDGLYEQYF. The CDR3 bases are TGTGCCAGCTCCCTCCGGGACGGCCTATACGAGCAGTACTTC.